This is a list of T cell receptor beta chains from one sample in a study of control samples from healthy donors and cancer patients. Using immunoSEQ multiplex PCR, the repertoire was profiled, and TCRdb retains in-frame clones only, with some absent. Of about 150,000 clones detected, roughly 93% appear once; the ten largest clones hold less than 6%. Material for sequencing was blood. Receptor source: a man between 18 and 29 years old in good health. The CDR3 runs from the conserved cysteine through the conserved F or W. Fields, in order: V gene, clone size, J gene, CDR3 protein. Only some rows state a clone size, as once, few, many or a class for expanded clones.

TRBV5-1	.	TRBJ1-2	CASSLKDRAGGYTF
TRBV9	.	TRBJ1-2	CASSVGGHGYTF
TRBV12-3/TRBV12-4	.	TRBJ1-1	CASSPTLAVYAFF
TRBV6-5	.	TRBJ2-7	CASSSLYHAYEQYF
TRBV5-1	.	TRBJ2-1	CASSYRTGNYNEQFF
TRBV11-2	.	TRBJ1-2	CASSSIGGQTYGYTF
TRBV13	.	TRBJ1-5	CASSLQFQPQHF
TRBV7-9	few	TRBJ1-3	CASSYRTGREDTIYF
TRBV7-8	.	TRBJ2-1	CASSFIITFYNEQFF
TRBV2	.	TRBJ1-2	CASSESATVGRVYGYTF
TRBV12-3/TRBV12-4	.	TRBJ1-5	CASSLGSQPQHF
TRBV28	.	TRBJ2-7	CASRYPGGNNDEQYF
TRBV6-4	.	TRBJ2-1	CASSGSGHSSYNEQFF
TRBV6-5	.	TRBJ1-2	CASRRTDRGDGYTF